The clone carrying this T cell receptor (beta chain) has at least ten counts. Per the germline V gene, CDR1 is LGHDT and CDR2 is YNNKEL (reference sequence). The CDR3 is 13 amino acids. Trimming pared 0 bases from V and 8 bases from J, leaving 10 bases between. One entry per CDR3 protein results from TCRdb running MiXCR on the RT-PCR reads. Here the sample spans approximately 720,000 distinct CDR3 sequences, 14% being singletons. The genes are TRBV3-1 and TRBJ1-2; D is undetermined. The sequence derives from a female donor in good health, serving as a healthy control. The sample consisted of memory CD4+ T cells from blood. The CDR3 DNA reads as TGTGCCAGCAGCCAAGATAAGTGGCTCGGCTACACCTTC. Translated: CASSQDKWLGYTF. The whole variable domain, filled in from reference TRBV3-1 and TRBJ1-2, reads DTAVSQTPKYLVTQMGNDKSIKCEQNLGHDTMYWYKQDSKKFLKIMFSYNNKELIINETVPNRFSPKSPDKAHLNLHINSLELGDSAVYFCASSQDKWLGYTFGSGTRLTVV.